One and the same sample provided the 20 T cell receptor beta chains below, sequenced in a study of identical twins. MiXCR, run by TCRdb on the 5' RACE reads, gives a single entry per CDR3 protein. Altogether some 790,000 distinct CDR3 sequences are present, 18% being singletons, with the ten largest covering approximately 14%. This same sample was also taken into another study, of T cells expressing NK-cell markers.

The source material was PBMCs. The receptors originated from a woman aged 18-35 years in good health.

This clonotype showed up just a few times. CDR3 DNA sequence: TGTGCCAGCAGCGAGCTGGGGGACACTGAAGCTTTCTTT. Translated, it gives CASSELGDTEAFF. The chain couples TRBV3-1 to TRBJ1-1; weak D call: TRBD1 (5 bases). CDR1 is LGHDT, CDR2 YNNKEL, per germline (reference sequence). V was trimmed by 5 bases and J by 3 bases, leaving 10 bases between them. The CDR3 consists of 13 residues.

The chain couples TRBV3-1 to TRBJ2-5; 8 bases align to TRBD1. In germline, CDR1 is LGHDT, CDR2 YNNKEL (reference sequence). J gave up 5 bases and V 1 base, and 3 bases lay outside the gene matches. The CDR3 covers 14 residues. The CDR3 loop is CASSQVDRAETQYF. The CDR3 DNA is TGTGCCAGCAGCCAAGTGGACAGGGCGGAGACCCAGTACTTC.

The chain carries TRBV29-1 and TRBJ2-7, with 7 bases matching TRBD1. The junction had 13 bases not matched to a gene; V was cut back by 4 bases and J by 7 bases. Per the germline V gene, CDR1 is SQVTM and CDR2 is ANQGSEA. This CDR3 spans 14 amino acids. The CDR3 region is CSVGAGTALGEQYF. For the CDR3, the DNA is TGCAGCGTTGGGGCCGGGACAGCCTTAGGGGAGCAGTACTTC.

The gene calls are TRBV9 and TRBJ2-4, with 8 bases lining up with TRBD1. V shed 0 bases, J shed 12 bases, and the junction held 5 bases outside the gene matches. The CDR3 has 13 amino acids. Germline CDR1 SGDLS, CDR2 YYNGEE. The CDR3 sequence is CASSVGTGSSQYF. Written as DNA, the CDR3 is TGTGCCAGCAGCGTAGGGACAGGGTCCTCTCAGTACTTC.

There are a few counts of this clonotype. V is TRBV5-1 and J is TRBJ1-1; no clear D. Germline CDR1 SGHRS, CDR2 YFSETQ. CDR3 size: 15 residues. Trimming stripped 0 bases from V and 0 bases from J, with 9 bases between. The CDR3 nucleotides read TGCGCCAGCAGCTTGGGAGACCCCTTGAACACTGAAGCTTTCTTT. Amino acids: CASSLGDPLNTEAFF.

The CDR3 region has the DNA TGTGCCAGCAGCTCCCGGGACAGCAAGTCACCCCTCCACTTT. Residues: CASSSRDSKSPLHF. The chain has TRBV3-1 and TRBJ1-6, with 7 nucleotides matching TRBD1. J gave up 10 bases and V 5 bases, and 8 bases lay outside the gene matches. This CDR3 is built from 14 residues. Looked up from germline, CDR1 is LGHDT and CDR2 is YNNKEL (reference sequence).

This clonotype has a handful of counts. The V call is TRBV7-8, the J call TRBJ2-3; no clear D gene. The CDR3 is 14 residues long. In germline, CDR1 is SGHVS, CDR2 FQNEAQ. Trimming left V 1 base short and J 8 bases short, with 13 bases between. The CDR3 region has the DNA TGTGCCAGCAGCTTAGGCAAGGCTTCGGGTACGCAGTATTTT. As protein: CASSLGKASGTQYF.

This clonotype was counted between two and nine times. The chain recombines TRBV4-3 with TRBJ2-3, with D perhaps TRBD2 (5 bases). CDR3 length: 15 amino acids. With 1 base removed from V and 2 bases from J, the gap between germline ends came to 10 bases. Per germline, CDR1 LGHNA and CDR2 YSLEER. The CDR3 DNA follows: TGCGCCAGCAGCCAAGTGCGGGCCTACACAGATACGCAGTATTTT. Its protein is CASSQVRAYTDTQYF.

V usage is TRBV20-1 and J usage is TRBJ2-7; tentatively, D is TRBD1 (6 bases). The CDR3 covers 11 residues. Trimming pared 5 bases from V and 6 bases from J, leaving 11 bases between. Germline lookup yields CDR1 DFQATT and CDR2 SNEGSKA (reference sequence). The CDR3 sequence: CSASTGTEQYF. DNA of the CDR3: TGCAGTGCTTCCACAGGGACCGAGCAGTACTTC.

In its sample, this clonotype was seen a few times. This chain links TRBV20-1 with TRBJ1-1; no firm D call. The V gene's germline CDR1 is DFQATT and CDR2 SNEGSKA (reference sequence). The V end was cut by 4 bases, the J end by 1 base, with 10 bases between. There are 13 residues in the CDR3. CDR3 nucleotide sequence: TGCAGTGCTACGGACCGATCGAACACTGAAGCTTTCTTT. Its translation is CSATDRSNTEAFF.

The CDR3 region is CASSLGTGPYGYTF. CDR3 nucleotide sequence: TGTGCCAGCAGCTTAGGTACAGGGCCCTATGGCTACACCTTC. This chain joins TRBV7-2 and TRBJ1-2; D perhaps matches TRBD1 (6 bases). Between the trimmed V and J ends, which lost 1 base and 4 bases, there was a span of 10 bases. CDR3 length: 14 residues. Germline V lookup: CDR1 SGHTA, CDR2 FQGNSA.

Many counts were recorded for this clonotype. The CDR3 loop is CSASPTGIQGSPLHF. DNA of the CDR3: TGCAGTGCTAGCCCCACAGGGATTCAAGGGTCACCCCTCCACTTT. This chain uses TRBV20-1 with TRBJ1-6, with a tentative D call TRBD1 (6 bases). The V end lost 3 bases, the J end lost 10 bases, and 19 bases lay between the germline ends. This CDR3 is built from 15 residues. The germline gives CDR1 DFQATT, CDR2 SNEGSKA (reference sequence).

In this sample, this clonotype turned up a few times. V and J are TRBV20-1 and TRBJ2-5; tentative D call: TRBD1 (5 bases). Germline V lookup: CDR1 DFQATT, CDR2 SNEGSKA (reference sequence). This CDR3 has 14 amino acids. V was trimmed by 1 base and J by 1 base, leaving 10 bases between them. DNA of the CDR3: TGCAGTGCTAGAGTTTCCAGGGCCCAAGAGACCCAGTACTTC. This codes for CSARVSRAQETQYF.

This clonotype was seen more than once but under ten times. This rearrangement joins TRBV6-2 or TRBV6-3 to TRBJ2-7; possibly TRBD2 for D (5 bases). The CDR3 has 14 amino acids. The V gene lost 0 bases and the J gene lost 9 bases, with 15 bases spanning the gap. The germline V gene has CDR1 MNHEY and CDR2 SVGEGT. The CDR3 DNA reads as TGTGCCAGCAGTTACTCGGACCGGCGCGGGTCGCAGTACTTC. It yields the protein CASSYSDRRGSQYF.

This sequence joins TRBV12-3 or TRBV12-4 and TRBJ2-3, with a tentative D call TRBD1 (6 bases). V shed 4 bases and J shed 6 bases, with 14 bases lying between them. CDR3 length: 14 amino acids. The CDR3 nucleotides read TGTGCCAGCAGTTCTAACAGGGCCTCGGATACGCAGTATTTT. Translated: CASSSNRASDTQYF.

The genes are TRBV11-3 and TRBJ1-1; D perhaps matches TRBD1 (6 bases). V lost 1 base to trimming and J lost 4 bases, with 16 bases between them. Per germline, CDR1 SGHNT and CDR2 YENEEA. The CDR3 spans 16 residues. The CDR3 is CASSLGGRQSPTEAFF. CDR3 nucleotides: TGTGCCAGCAGCTTAGGGGGGCGGCAGTCACCCACTGAAGCTTTCTTT.

This clonotype was recorded a few times. The chain uses TRBV15 and TRBJ2-2; D remains ambiguous. Germline assignment: CDR1 LNHNV and CDR2 YYDKDF (reference sequence). The V end was cut by 0 bases, the J end by 6 bases, with 8 bases between. This CDR3 has 14 amino acids. CDR3 sequence: CATSRDPSAGELFF. In DNA, the CDR3 is TGTGCCACCAGCAGAGACCCTTCGGCCGGGGAGCTGTTTTTT. The full variable domain, in which reference TRBV15 and TRBJ2-2 provide the parts outside the CDR3, is DAMVIQNPRYQVTQFGKPVTLSCSQTLNHNVMYWYQQKSSQAPKLLFHYYDKDFNNEADTPDNFQSRRPNTSFCFLDIRSPGLGDTAMYLCATSRDPSAGELFFGEGSRLTVL.

The sample holds a few counts of this clonotype. The chain links TRBV10-3 to TRBJ2-7; D possibly corresponds to TRBD1 (6 bases). The V gene lost 3 bases and the J gene lost 0 bases, with 15 bases spanning the gap. Germline values: CDR1 ENHRY, CDR2 SYGVKD. CDR3 length equals 16 residues. The CDR3 region has the DNA TGTGCCATCAGTGAACCCGGACAGCTAAACTCCTACGAGCAGTACTTC. Protein sequence: CAISEPGQLNSYEQYF.

The chain uses TRBV12-3 or TRBV12-4 and TRBJ1-1; 7 positions agree with TRBD1. CDR3 size: 14 residues. The junction had 2 bases not matched to a gene; V was cut back by 1 base and J by 3 bases. CDR3 sequence reads: CASSLGDRYTEAFF. DNA of the CDR3: TGTGCCAGCAGTTTAGGGGACAGATACACTGAAGCTTTCTTT.

This clonotype was counted ten times or more. The chain uses TRBV3-1 and TRBJ2-6; no clear D gene. V was trimmed by 0 bases and J by 3 bases, leaving 12 bases between them. The CDR3 consists of 17 residues. CDR1 and CDR2 (germline): LGHDT, YNNKEL (reference sequence). The DNA of the CDR3 is TGTGCCAGCAGCCAAGATTTTAGGGCAGGTGGGGCCAACGTCCTGACTTTC. Protein product: CASSQDFRAGGANVLTF.